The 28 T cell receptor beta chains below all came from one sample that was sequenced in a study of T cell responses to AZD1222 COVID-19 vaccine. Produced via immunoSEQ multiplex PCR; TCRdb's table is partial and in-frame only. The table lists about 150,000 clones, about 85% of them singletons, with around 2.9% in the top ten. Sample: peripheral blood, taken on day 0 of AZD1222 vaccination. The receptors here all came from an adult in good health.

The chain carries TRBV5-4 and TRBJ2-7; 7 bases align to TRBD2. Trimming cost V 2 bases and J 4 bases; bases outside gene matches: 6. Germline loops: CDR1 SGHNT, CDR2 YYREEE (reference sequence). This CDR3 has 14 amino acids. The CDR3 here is CASSFGGGSYEQYF. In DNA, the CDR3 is TGTGCCAGCAGCTTTGGGGGGGGATCATACGAGCAGTACTTC.

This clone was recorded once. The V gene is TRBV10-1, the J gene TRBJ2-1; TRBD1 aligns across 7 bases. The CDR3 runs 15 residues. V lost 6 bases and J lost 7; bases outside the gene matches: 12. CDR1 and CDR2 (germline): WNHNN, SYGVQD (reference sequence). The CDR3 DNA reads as TGCGCCAGCAGCACCGCCCCGACAGGGAAGAATGAGCAGTTCTTC. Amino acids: CASSTAPTGKNEQFF.

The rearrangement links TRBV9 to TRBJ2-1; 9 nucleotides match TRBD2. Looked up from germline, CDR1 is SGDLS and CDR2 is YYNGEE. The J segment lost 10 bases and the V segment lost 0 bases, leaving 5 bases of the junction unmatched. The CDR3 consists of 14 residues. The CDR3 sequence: CASSVGGTSPEQFF. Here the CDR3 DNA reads TGTGCCAGCAGCGTAGGGGGGACTAGCCCCGAGCAGTTCTTC.

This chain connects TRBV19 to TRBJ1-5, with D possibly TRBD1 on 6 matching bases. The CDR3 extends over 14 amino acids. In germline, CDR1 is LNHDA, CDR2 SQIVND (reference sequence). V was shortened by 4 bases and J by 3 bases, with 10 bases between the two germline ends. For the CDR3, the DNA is TGTGCCAGTAGTAGCCAGGGGAACAATCAGCCCCAGCATTTT. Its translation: CASSSQGNNQPQHF.

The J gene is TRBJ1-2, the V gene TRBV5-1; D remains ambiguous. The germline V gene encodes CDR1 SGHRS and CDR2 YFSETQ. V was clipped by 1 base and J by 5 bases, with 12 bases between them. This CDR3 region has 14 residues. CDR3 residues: CASSLSGGGYGYTF. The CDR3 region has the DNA TGCGCCAGCAGCTTGTCGGGCGGTGGGTATGGCTACACCTTC.

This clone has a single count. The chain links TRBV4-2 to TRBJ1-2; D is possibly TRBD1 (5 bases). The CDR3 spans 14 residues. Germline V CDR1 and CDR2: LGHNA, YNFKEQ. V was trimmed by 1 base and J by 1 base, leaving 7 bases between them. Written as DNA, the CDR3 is TGTGCCAGCAGCCAAGTGACAGTTAACTATGGCTACACCTTC. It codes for CASSQVTVNYGYTF.

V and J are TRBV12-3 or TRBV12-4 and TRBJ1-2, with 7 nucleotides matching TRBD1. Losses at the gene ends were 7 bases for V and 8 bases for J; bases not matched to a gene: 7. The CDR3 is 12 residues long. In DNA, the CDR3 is TGTGCCAGCACCCCGGACAGGTGGGGCTACACCTTC. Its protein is CASTPDRWGYTF.

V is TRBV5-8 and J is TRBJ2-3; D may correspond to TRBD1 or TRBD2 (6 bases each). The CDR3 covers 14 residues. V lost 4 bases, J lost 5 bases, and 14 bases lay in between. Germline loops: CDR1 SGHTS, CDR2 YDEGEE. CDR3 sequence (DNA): TGTGCCAGCAGCCAGGGTGGAGGGGGAGATACGCAGTATTTT. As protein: CASSQGGGGDTQYF.

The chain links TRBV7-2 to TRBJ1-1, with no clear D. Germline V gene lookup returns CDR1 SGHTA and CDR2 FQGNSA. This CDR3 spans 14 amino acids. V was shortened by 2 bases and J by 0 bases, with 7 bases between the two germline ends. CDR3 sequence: CASSLISLNTEAFF. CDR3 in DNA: TGTGCCAGCAGCTTAATCAGTTTGAACACTGAAGCTTTCTTT.

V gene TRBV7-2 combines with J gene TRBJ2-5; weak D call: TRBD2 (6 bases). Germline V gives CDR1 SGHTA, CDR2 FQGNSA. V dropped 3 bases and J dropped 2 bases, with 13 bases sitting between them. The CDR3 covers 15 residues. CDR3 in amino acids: CASSFGTALQETQYF. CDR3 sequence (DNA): TGTGCCAGCAGCTTCGGGACTGCACTACAAGAGACCCAGTACTTC.

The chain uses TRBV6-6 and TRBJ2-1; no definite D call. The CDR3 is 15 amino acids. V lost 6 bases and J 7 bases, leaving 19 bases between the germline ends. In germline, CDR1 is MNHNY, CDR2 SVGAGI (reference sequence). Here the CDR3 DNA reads TGTGCCAGCAGGCCCAGACTCGAGACCCTGAATGAGCAGTTCTTC. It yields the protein CASRPRLETLNEQFF.

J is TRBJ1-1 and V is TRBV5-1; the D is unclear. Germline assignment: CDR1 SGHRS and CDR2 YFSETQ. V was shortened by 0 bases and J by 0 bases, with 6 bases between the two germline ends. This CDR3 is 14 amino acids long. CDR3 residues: CASSLGQVNTEAFF. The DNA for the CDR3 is TGCGCCAGCAGCTTGGGGCAGGTGAACACTGAAGCTTTCTTT.

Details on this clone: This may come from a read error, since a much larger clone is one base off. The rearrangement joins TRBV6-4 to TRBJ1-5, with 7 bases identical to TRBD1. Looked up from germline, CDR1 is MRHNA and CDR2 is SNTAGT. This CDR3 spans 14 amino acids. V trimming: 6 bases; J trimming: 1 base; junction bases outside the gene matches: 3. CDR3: CASSPQGSNQPQHF. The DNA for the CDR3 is TGTGCCAGCAGCCCACAGGGGAGCAATCAGCCCCAGCATTTT.

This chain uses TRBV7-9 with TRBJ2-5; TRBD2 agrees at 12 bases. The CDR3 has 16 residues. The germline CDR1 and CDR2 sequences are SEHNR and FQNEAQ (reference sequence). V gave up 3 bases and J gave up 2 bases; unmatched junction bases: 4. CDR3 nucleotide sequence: TGTGCCAGCAGCTTCGGACTAGCGGGAAATCAAGAGACCCAGTACTTC. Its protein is CASSFGLAGNQETQYF.

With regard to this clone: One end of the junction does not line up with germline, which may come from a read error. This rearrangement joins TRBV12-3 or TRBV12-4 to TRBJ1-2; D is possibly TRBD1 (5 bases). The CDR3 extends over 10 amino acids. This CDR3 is CASSFEGLHF. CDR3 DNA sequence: TGTGCCAGCAGTTTTGAGGGGCTACACTTC.

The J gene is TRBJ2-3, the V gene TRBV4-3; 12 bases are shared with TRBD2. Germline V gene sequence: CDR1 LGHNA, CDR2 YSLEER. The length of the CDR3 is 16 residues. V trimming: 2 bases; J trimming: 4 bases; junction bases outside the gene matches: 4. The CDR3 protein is CASSQLAGGLSDTQYF. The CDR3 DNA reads TGCGCCAGCAGCCAACTAGCGGGGGGGCTGTCAGATACGCAGTATTTT.

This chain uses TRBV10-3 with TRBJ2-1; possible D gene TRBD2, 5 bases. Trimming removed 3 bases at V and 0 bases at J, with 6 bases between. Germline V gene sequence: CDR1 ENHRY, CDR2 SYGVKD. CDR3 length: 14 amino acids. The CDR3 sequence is CAISDGNSYNEQFF. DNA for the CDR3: TGTGCCATCAGTGACGGGAACTCCTACAATGAGCAGTTCTTC.

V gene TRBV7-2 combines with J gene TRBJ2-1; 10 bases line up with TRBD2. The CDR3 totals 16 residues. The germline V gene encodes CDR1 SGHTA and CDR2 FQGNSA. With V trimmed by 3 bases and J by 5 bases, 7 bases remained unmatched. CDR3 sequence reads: CASSLRWLAGDNEQFF. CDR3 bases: TGTGCCAGCAGCTTGAGGTGGCTAGCGGGGGACAATGAGCAGTTCTTC. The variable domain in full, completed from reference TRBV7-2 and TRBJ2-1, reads GAGVSQSPSNKVTEKGKDVELRCDPISGHTALYWYRQSLGQGLEFLIYFQGNSAPDKSGLPSDRFSAERTGGSVSTLTIQRTQQEDSAVYLCASSLRWLAGDNEQFFGPGTRLTVL.

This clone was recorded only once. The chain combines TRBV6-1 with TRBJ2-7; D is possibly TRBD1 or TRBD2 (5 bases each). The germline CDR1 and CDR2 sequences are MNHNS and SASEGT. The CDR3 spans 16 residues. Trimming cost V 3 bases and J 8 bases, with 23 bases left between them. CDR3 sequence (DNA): TGTGCCAGCAGTGACACCACTAGGGACGGTCGCATGAAGCAGTACTTC. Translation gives CASSDTTRDGRMKQYF.

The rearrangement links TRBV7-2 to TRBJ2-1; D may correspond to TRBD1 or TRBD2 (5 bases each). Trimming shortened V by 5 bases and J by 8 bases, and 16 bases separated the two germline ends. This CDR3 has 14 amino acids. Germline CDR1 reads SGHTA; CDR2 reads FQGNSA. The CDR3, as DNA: TGTGCCAGCAGCCCCGACGCAGGGACGGATGAGCAGTTCTTC. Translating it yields CASSPDAGTDEQFF.

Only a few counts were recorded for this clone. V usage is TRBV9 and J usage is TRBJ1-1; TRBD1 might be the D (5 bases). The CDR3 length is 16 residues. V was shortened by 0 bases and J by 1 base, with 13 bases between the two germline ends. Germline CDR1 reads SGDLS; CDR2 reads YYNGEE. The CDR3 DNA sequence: TGTGCCAGCAGCGTAGGGAGGGGCACGGGGAACACTGAAGCTTTCTTT. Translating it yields CASSVGRGTGNTEAFF.

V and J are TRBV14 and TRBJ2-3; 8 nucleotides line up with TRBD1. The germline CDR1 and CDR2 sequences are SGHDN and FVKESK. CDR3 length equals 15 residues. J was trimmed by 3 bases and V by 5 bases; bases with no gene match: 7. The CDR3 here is CASSLDRGWTDTQYF. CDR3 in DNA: TGTGCCAGCAGCTTAGACAGGGGCTGGACAGATACGCAGTATTTT.

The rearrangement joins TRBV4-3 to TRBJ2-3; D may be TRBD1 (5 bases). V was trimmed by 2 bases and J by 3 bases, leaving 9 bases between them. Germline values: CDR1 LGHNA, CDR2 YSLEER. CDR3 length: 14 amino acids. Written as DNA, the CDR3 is TGCGCCAGCAGCCAACTATCAGGGACAGATACGCAGTATTTT. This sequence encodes CASSQLSGTDTQYF.

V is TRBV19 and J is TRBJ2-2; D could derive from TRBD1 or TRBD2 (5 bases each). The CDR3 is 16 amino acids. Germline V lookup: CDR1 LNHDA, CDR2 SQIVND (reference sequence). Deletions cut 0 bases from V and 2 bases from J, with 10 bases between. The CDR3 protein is CASSIEGRANTGELFF. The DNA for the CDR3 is TGTGCCAGTAGTATAGAGGGGCGGGCAAACACCGGGGAGCTGTTTTTT.

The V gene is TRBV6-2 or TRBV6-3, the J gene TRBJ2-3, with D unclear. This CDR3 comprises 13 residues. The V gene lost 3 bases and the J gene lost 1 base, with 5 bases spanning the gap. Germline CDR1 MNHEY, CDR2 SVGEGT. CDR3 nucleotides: TGTGCCAGCAGTTATTACCGCACAGATACGCAGTATTTT. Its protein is CASSYYRTDTQYF.

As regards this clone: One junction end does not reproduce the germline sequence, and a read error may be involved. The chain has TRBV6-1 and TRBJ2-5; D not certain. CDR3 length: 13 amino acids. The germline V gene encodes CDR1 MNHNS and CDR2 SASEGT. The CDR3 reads CASTEQSQETQYF. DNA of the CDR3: TGTGCCAGCACTGAACAAAGCCAAGAGACCCAGTACTTC.

The CDR3 here is CATSDSRGGNTEAFF. CDR3 coding DNA: TGTGCCACCAGTGATTCCCGGGGCGGGAACACTGAAGCTTTCTTT. The chain couples TRBV24-1 to TRBJ1-1; D might be TRBD1 (5 bases). This CDR3 spans 15 amino acids. Trimming took 2 bases from V and 1 from J, leaving 10 bases between them. Germline V gives CDR1 KGHDR, CDR2 SFDVKD.

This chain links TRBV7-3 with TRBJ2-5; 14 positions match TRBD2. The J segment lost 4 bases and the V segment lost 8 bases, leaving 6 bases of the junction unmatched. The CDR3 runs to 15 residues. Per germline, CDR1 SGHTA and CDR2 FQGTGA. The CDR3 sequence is CASSTSGGAAETQYF. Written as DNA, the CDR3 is TGTGCCAGCTCGACTAGCGGGGGGGCGGCAGAGACCCAGTACTTC.